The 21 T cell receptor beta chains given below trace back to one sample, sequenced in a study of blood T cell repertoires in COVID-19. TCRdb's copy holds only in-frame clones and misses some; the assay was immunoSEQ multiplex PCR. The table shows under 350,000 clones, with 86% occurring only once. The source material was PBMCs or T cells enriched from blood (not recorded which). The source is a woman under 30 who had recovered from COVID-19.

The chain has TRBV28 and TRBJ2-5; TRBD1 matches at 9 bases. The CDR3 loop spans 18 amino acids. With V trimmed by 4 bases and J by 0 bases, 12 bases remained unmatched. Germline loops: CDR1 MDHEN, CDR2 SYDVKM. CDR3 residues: CASSSPGQGEAYQETQYF. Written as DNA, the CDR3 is TGTGCCAGCAGTTCGCCGGGACAGGGAGAAGCGTACCAAGAGACCCAGTACTTC. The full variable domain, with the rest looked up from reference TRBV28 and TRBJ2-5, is DVKVTQSSRYLVKRTGEKVFLECVQDMDHENMFWYRQDPGLGLRLIYFSYDVKMKEKGDIPEGYSVSREKKERFSLILESASTNQTSMYLCASSSPGQGEAYQETQYFGPGTRLLVL.

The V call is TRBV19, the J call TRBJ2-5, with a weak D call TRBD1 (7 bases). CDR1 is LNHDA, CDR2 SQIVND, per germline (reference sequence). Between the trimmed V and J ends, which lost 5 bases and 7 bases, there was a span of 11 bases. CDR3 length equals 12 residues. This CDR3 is CASSFQGGTQYF. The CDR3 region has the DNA TGTGCCAGTAGTTTCCAGGGGGGGACCCAGTACTTC. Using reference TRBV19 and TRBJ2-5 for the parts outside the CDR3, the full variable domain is DGGITQSPKYLFRKEGQNVTLSCEQNLNHDAMYWYRQDPGQGLRLIYYSQIVNDFQKGDIAEGYSVSREKKESFPLTVTSAQKNPTAFYLCASSFQGGTQYFGPGTRLLVL.

The CDR3 DNA follows: TGTGCCAGCAGCTTGGTGTCCGACAGGGAGGATAGAGGCTACACCTTC. Translating it yields CASSLVSDREDRGYTF. The J gene is TRBJ1-2, the V gene TRBV5-8; 7 bases are a match to TRBD1. This CDR3 has 16 amino acids. V gave up 0 bases and J gave up 8 bases; unmatched junction bases: 13. Germline lookup yields CDR1 SGHTS and CDR2 YDEGEE. Drawing the rest from reference TRBV5-8 and TRBJ1-2, the complete variable domain is EAGVTQSPTHLIKTRGQQATLRCSPISGHTSVYWYQQALGLGLQFLLWYDEGEERNRGNFPPRFSGRQFPNYSSELNVNALELEDSALYLCASSLVSDREDRGYTFGSGTRLTVV.

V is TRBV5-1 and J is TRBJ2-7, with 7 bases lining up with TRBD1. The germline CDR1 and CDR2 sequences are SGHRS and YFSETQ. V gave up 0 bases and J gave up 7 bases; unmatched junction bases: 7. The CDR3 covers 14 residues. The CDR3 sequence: CASSLAAGGGEQYF. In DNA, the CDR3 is TGCGCCAGCAGCTTGGCGGCAGGGGGTGGAGAGCAGTACTTC.

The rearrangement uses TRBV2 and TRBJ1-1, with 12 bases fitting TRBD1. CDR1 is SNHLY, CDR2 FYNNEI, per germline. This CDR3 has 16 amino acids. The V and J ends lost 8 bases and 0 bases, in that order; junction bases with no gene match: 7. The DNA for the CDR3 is TGTGCCAGCGCCCGGGACAGGGGGCCCTTGAACACTGAAGCTTTCTTT. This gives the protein CASARDRGPLNTEAFF.

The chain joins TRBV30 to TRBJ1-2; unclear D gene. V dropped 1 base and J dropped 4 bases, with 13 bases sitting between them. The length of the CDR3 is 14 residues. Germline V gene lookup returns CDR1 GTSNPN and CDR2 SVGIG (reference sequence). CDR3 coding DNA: TGTGCCTGGAGTGCTTCTTTGCGGGGCTATGGCTACACCTTC. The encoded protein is CAWSASLRGYGYTF.

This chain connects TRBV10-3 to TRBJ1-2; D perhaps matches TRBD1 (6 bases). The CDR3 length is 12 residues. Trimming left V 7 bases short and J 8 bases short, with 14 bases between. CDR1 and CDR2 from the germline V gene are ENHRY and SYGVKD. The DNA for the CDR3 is TGTGCCATCAACTTACAGGGCTACGGCTACACCTTC. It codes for CAINLQGYGYTF.

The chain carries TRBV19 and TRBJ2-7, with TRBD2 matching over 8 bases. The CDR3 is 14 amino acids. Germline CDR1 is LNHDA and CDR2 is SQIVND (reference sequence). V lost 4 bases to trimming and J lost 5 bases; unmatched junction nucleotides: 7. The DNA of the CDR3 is TGTGCCAGTAGTAACCAGCGGGAGTTCCACGAGCAGTACTTC. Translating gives CASSNQREFHEQYF.

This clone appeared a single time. Written as DNA, the CDR3 is TGTGCCAGCAGCTACGGACTAGCGGGAAACACCGGGGAGCTGTTTTTT. Encoded protein: CASSYGLAGNTGELFF. The V call is TRBV5-4, the J call TRBJ2-2, with 12 bases lining up with TRBD2. The V segment lost 3 bases and the J segment 2 bases; nucleotides outside the gene matches: 2. The germline V gene encodes CDR1 SGHNT and CDR2 YYREEE (reference sequence). The CDR3 is 16 residues long.

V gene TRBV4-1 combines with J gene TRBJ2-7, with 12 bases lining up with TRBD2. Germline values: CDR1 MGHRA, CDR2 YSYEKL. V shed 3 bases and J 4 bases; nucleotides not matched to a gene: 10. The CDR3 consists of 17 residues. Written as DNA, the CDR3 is TGCGCCAGCAGCCACGGGAGTTGGACTAGCGGGGTTTACGAGCAGTACTTC. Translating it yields CASSHGSWTSGVYEQYF.

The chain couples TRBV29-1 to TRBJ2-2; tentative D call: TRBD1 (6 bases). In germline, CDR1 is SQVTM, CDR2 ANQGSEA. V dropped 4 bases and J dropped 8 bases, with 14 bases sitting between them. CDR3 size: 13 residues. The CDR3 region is CSVGTEPGGELFF. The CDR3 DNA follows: TGCAGCGTTGGGACAGAGCCAGGGGGGGAGCTGTTTTTT.

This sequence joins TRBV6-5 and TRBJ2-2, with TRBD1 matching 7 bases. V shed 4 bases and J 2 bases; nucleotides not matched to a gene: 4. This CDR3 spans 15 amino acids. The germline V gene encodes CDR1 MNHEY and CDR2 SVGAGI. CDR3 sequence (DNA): TGTGCCAGCAGTTTCGGGACAGCTAACACCGGGGAGCTGTTTTTT. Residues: CASSFGTANTGELFF.

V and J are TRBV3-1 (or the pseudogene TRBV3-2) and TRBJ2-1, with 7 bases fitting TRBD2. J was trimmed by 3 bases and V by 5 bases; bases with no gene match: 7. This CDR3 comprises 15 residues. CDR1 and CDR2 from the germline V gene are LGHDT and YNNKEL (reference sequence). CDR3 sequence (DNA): TGTGCCAGCAGCAGACCGGGACTACTCTACAATGAGCAGTTCTTC. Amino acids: CASSRPGLLYNEQFF.

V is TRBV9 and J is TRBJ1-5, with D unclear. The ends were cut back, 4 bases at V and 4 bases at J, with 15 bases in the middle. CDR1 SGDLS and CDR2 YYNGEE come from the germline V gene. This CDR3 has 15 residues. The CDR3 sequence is CASSSTGRPNQPQHF. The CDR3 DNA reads TGTGCCAGCAGCTCCACCGGGAGGCCGAATCAGCCCCAGCATTTT.

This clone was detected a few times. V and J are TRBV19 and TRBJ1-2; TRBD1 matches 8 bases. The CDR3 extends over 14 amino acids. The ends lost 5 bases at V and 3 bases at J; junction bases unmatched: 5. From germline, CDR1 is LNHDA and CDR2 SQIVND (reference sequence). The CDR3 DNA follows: TGTGCCAGTAGTTTCCGACAGGGGCACTATGGCTACACCTTC. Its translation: CASSFRQGHYGYTF.

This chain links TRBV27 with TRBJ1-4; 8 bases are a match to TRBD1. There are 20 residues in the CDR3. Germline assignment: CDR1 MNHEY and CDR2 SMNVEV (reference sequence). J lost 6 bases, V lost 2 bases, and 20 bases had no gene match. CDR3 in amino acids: CASSLEFRTGYGLGYEKLFF. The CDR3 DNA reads TGTGCCAGCAGTTTAGAGTTCCGGACAGGGTATGGCTTAGGGTATGAAAAACTGTTTTTT.

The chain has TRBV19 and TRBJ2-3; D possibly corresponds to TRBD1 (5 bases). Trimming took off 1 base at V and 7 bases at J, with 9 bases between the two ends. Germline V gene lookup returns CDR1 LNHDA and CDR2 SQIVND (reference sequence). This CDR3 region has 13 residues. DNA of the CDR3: TGTGCCAGTAGTATAGCTGCGGACAATACGCAGTATTTT. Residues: CASSIAADNTQYF.

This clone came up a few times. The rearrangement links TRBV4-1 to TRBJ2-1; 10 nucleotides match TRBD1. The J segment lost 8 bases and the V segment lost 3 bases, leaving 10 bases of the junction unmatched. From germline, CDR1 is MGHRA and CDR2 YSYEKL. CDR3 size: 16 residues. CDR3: CASSHRRGTGADEQFF. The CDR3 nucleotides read TGCGCCAGCAGCCACCGCCGGGGGACAGGGGCCGATGAGCAGTTCTTC.

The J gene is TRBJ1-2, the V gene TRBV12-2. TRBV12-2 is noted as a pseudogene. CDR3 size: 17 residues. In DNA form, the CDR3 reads TGTGCAAGTCGCTTAGTTAGGAGGCGGGCCCAAAACTATGGCTACACCTTC. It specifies CASRLVRRRAQNYGYTF.

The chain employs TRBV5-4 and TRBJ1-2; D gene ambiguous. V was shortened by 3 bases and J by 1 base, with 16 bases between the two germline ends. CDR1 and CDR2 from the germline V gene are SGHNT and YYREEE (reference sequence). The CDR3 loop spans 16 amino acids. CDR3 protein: CASSSVAGSNNYGYTF. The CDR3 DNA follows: TGTGCCAGCAGCTCGGTTGCGGGGTCCAATAACTATGGCTACACCTTC.

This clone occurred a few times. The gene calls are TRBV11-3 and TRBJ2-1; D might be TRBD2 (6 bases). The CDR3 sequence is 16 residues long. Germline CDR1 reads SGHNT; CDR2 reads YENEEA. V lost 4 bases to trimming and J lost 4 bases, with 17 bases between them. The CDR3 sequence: CASSSSGTLGYNEQFF. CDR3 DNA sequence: TGTGCCAGCAGCTCGTCCGGGACTTTGGGGTACAATGAGCAGTTCTTC.